These 30 T cell receptor beta chains were all obtained from the same sample, sequenced in a study of blood T cell repertoires in COVID-19. Clones were read by immunoSEQ multiplex PCR, and TCRdb kept only the in-frame ones, dropping some. The table includes fewer than 450,000 clones, about 91% detected once. Sequencing used peripheral blood. The receptors originated from a woman in her 50s with COVID-19, enrolled during active disease.

The V and J genes are TRBV29-1 and TRBJ2-7; tentatively, D is TRBD1 (5 bases). The CDR3 extends over 14 amino acids. V was clipped by 5 bases and J by 0 bases, with 14 bases between them. Germline assignment: CDR1 SQVTM and CDR2 ANQGSEA. In DNA, the CDR3 is TGCAGCGTTCTCCCTCAGGGCTACTCCTACGAGCAGTACTTC. It encodes CSVLPQGYSYEQYF.

This chain joins TRBV30 and TRBJ2-1, with D perhaps matching TRBD1 (6 bases). CDR1 and CDR2 from the germline V gene are GTSNPN and SVGIG (reference sequence). Trimming left V 7 bases short and J 0 bases short, with 13 bases between. The CDR3 contains 14 residues. The CDR3 spells CASQGGVSYNEQFF. DNA for the CDR3: TGTGCCTCCCAAGGGGGTGTCTCCTACAATGAGCAGTTCTTC.

The rearrangement links TRBV6-5 to TRBJ1-1; D remains ambiguous. This CDR3 contains 11 residues. V lost 7 bases to trimming and J lost 2 bases, with 5 bases between them. Germline V gene data show CDR1 as MNHEY and CDR2 as SVGAGI. In DNA form, the CDR3 reads TGTGCCAGCAAGAGTAACACTGAAGCTTTCTTT. This translates into CASKSNTEAFF.

On this clone itself: The identical CDR3 is also encoded by other nucleotide sequences in the sample. The genes are TRBV7-8 and TRBJ2-7, with D perhaps matching TRBD1 (5 bases). Germline V gene data show CDR1 as SGHVS and CDR2 as FQNEAQ. The CDR3 has 14 amino acids. The ends were cut back, 1 base at V and 2 bases at J, with 9 bases in the middle. In DNA, the CDR3 is TGTGCCAGCAGCTTAGGCAGACAGACCTACGAGCAGTACTTC. Translated, it gives CASSLGRQTYEQYF.

The V and J genes are TRBV11-2 and TRBJ2-1, with 11 bases matching TRBD2. This CDR3 has 17 residues. Germline CDR1 SGHAT, CDR2 FQNNGV. Trimming took 4 bases from V and 5 from J; bases not matched to a gene: 10. CDR3 DNA sequence: TGTGCCAGCAGCTCCTTCCCGACTAGCGGGAACGACAATGAGCAGTTCTTC. Translation gives CASSSFPTSGNDNEQFF. Full variable domain (rest looked up from reference TRBV11-2 and TRBJ2-1): EAGVAQSPRYKIIEKRQSVAFWCNPISGHATLYWYQQILGQGPKLLIQFQNNGVVDDSQLPKDRFSAERLKGVDSTLKIQPAKLEDSAVYLCASSSFPTSGNDNEQFFGPGTRLTVL.

V gene TRBV12-5 combines with J gene TRBJ2-3; D not certain. V was clipped by 3 bases and J by 2 bases, with 12 bases between them. This CDR3 is built from 15 residues. Germline CDR1 reads LGHNT; CDR2 reads FRNRAP. The CDR3 sequence is CASGLTTPVTDTQYF. CDR3 DNA sequence: TGTGCTAGTGGTTTAACCACTCCTGTCACAGATACGCAGTATTTT.

The chain uses TRBV24-1 and TRBJ2-5, with D possibly TRBD1 on 6 matching bases. V lost 0 bases to trimming and J lost 2 bases, with 9 bases between them. Germline loops: CDR1 KGHDR, CDR2 SFDVKD. The CDR3 spans 15 residues. The CDR3 DNA reads TGTGCCACCAGTGATTTGCAAACAGGGCAAGAGACCCAGTACTTC. This translates into CATSDLQTGQETQYF.

The V gene is TRBV5-1, the J gene TRBJ2-3; possibly TRBD1 for D (5 bases). Looked up from germline, CDR1 is SGHRS and CDR2 is YFSETQ. The V and J ends lost 0 bases and 6 bases respectively, with 14 bases between them. The CDR3 loop spans 15 amino acids. This CDR3 is CASSLVGPPSDTQYF. In DNA form, the CDR3 reads TGCGCCAGCAGCTTGGTGGGGCCACCGTCCGATACGCAGTATTTT.

The rearrangement links TRBV5-5 to TRBJ1-1; 10 bases are shared with TRBD1. This CDR3 contains 15 residues. CDR1 is SGHKS and CDR2 is YYEKEE in the germline V gene (reference sequence). The J segment lost 4 bases and the V segment lost 5 bases, leaving 8 bases of the junction unmatched. The CDR3 is CASRYTDRGLTEAFF. The CDR3 DNA reads as TGTGCCAGCAGGTACACTGACAGGGGGCTCACTGAAGCTTTCTTT. The variable domain in full, completed from reference TRBV5-5 and TRBJ1-1, reads DAGVTQSPTHLIKTRGQQVTLRCSPISGHKSVSWYQQVLGQGPQFIFQYYEKEERGRGNFPDRFSARQFPNYSSELNVNALLLGDSALYLCASRYTDRGLTEAFFGQGTRLTVV.

The chain has TRBV19 and TRBJ1-5; 9 bases match TRBD1. The CDR3 contains 15 residues. After removal of 4 bases from V and 6 bases from J, the junction contained 7 bases not matched to a gene. CDR1 is LNHDA, CDR2 SQIVND, per germline (reference sequence). The DNA of the CDR3 is TGTGCCAGTAGTAATAACAGGGGGCCGGGTCAGCCCCAGCATTTT. Its translation: CASSNNRGPGQPQHF.

The chain recombines TRBV7-9 with TRBJ2-3; 8 bases are shared with TRBD1. V shed 5 bases and J 2 bases; nucleotides not matched to a gene: 6. CDR1 is SEHNR and CDR2 is FQNEAQ in the germline V gene (reference sequence). The CDR3 consists of 15 residues. CDR3 coding DNA: TGTGCCAGCAGCCTCGGACAGGGTAACACAGATACGCAGTATTTT. Amino acids: CASSLGQGNTDTQYF. The full variable domain, rest sourced from reference TRBV7-9 and TRBJ2-3, is DTGVSQNPRHKITKRGQNVTFRCDPISEHNRLYWYRQTLGQGPEFLTYFQNEAQLEKSRLLSDRFSAERPKGSFSTLEIQRTEQGDSAMYLCASSLGQGNTDTQYFGPGTRLTVL.

V usage is TRBV3-1 (or the pseudogene TRBV3-2) and J usage is TRBJ2-6; 7 nucleotides agree with TRBD1. The V and J ends lost 8 bases and 0 bases, in that order; junction bases with no gene match: 10. Germline V gene sequence: CDR1 LGHDT, CDR2 YNNKEL (reference sequence). The CDR3 loop spans 17 amino acids. The CDR3 reads CASGGQQGTSGANVLTF. Here the CDR3 DNA reads TGTGCCAGCGGCGGCCAACAGGGGACCTCTGGGGCCAACGTCCTGACTTTC.

This chain joins TRBV30 and TRBJ1-1; D is unresolved. V was shortened by 5 bases and J by 7 bases, with 11 bases between the two germline ends. This CDR3 contains 11 residues. Germline assignment: CDR1 GTSNPN and CDR2 SVGIG (reference sequence). CDR3 loop: CAWVAVLEAFF. CDR3 sequence (DNA): TGTGCCTGGGTGGCCGTTCTTGAAGCTTTCTTT. Filled out from reference TRBV30 and TRBJ1-1, the complete variable domain reads SQTIHQWPATLVQPVGSPLSLECTVEGTSNPNLYWYRQAAGRGLQLLFYSVGIGQISSEVPQNLSASRPQDRQFILSSKKLLLSDSGFYLCAWVAVLEAFFGQGTRLTVV.

The genes are TRBV24-1 and TRBJ2-3, with 10 nucleotides matching TRBD1. J gave up 6 bases and V 2 bases, and 7 bases lay outside the gene matches. Germline V CDR1 and CDR2: KGHDR, SFDVKD. CDR3 length: 16 amino acids. CDR3 DNA sequence: TGTGCCACCAGTGATTCCCCGGACAGGGGGTACGATACGCAGTATTTT. Translation: CATSDSPDRGYDTQYF.

V is TRBV24-1 and J is TRBJ2-5; D is uncertain. Trimming took 1 base from V and 5 from J, leaving 4 bases between them. The germline gives CDR1 KGHDR, CDR2 SFDVKD. The CDR3 runs to 12 residues. CDR3 sequence: CATSDFGETQYF. The CDR3 DNA sequence: TGTGCCACCAGTGATTTCGGGGAGACCCAGTACTTC.

The chain has TRBV2 and TRBJ2-1, with D tentatively TRBD2 (7 bases). The CDR3 is 14 amino acids. The germline V and J ends were trimmed by 10 bases and 8 bases, with 21 bases remaining between them. Germline CDR1 is SNHLY and CDR2 is FYNNEI. CDR3 sequence reads: CATLLGGPGDEQFF. The CDR3 nucleotides are TGTGCCACCCTTCTCGGGGGGCCTGGGGATGAGCAGTTCTTC.

The chain has TRBV7-9 and TRBJ2-7, with 11 positions matching TRBD2. With 5 bases clipped from V and 9 bases from J, the junction kept 12 bases outside the gene matches. The germline CDR1 and CDR2 sequences are SEHNR and FQNEAQ (reference sequence). CDR3 length equals 15 residues. CDR3 bases: TGTGCCAGCAGCGTAACGACTAGCGGGGTAAAGGGGCAGTACTTC. Protein product: CASSVTTSGVKGQYF.

The chain is built from TRBV7-7 and TRBJ2-1; D uncertain. Trimming shortened V by 1 base and J by 5 bases, and 9 bases separated the two germline ends. This CDR3 contains 14 residues. Germline values: CDR1 SSHAT, CDR2 FNYEAQ (reference sequence). Here the CDR3 reads CASSLGQANNEQFF. In DNA form, the CDR3 reads TGTGCCAGCAGCTTAGGCCAGGCCAACAATGAGCAGTTCTTC.

Here the CDR3 DNA reads TGTGCCAGCGCCGGAGGCGGGGGGAGAGGGGATACGCAGTATTTT. As protein: CASAGGGGRGDTQYF. This sequence joins TRBV6-5 and TRBJ2-3, with TRBD2 matching over 8 bases. V lost 8 bases, J lost 6 bases, and 13 bases stayed unmatched. The germline V gene has CDR1 MNHEY and CDR2 SVGAGI. The CDR3 loop spans 15 amino acids.

V and J are TRBV24-1 and TRBJ2-1; 7 bases align to TRBD2. Germline lookup yields CDR1 KGHDR and CDR2 SFDVKD. The CDR3 is made up of 15 amino acids. After removal of 7 bases from V and 3 bases from J, the junction contained 8 bases not matched to a gene. CDR3 coding DNA: TGTGCCACCAGCCCCGCCAGCGGGGACTACAATGAGCAGTTCTTC. Its translation is CATSPASGDYNEQFF.

The V gene is TRBV27, the J gene TRBJ2-7, with TRBD2 identical over 8 bases. The CDR3 totals 13 residues. Trimming took 6 bases from V and 7 from J; bases not matched to a gene: 8. The germline CDR1 and CDR2 sequences are MNHEY and SMNVEV (reference sequence). CDR3 coding DNA: TGTGCCAGCAGGACCGGGGGGGCCGAGGAGCAGTACTTC. Its translation is CASRTGGAEEQYF.

The chain recombines TRBV28 with TRBJ2-1; the D gene is possibly TRBD1 (6 bases). The germline V and J ends were trimmed by 6 bases and 13 bases, with 16 bases remaining between them. Germline CDR1 and CDR2: MDHEN and SYDVKM. This CDR3 comprises 12 residues. CDR3 in amino acids: CASRSTPGTQFF. CDR3 nucleotides: TGTGCCAGCAGATCGACTCCGGGGACACAGTTCTTC.

The CDR3 DNA sequence: TGTGCCAGTGGGAGACAGGGGGGATCATCTGGAAACACCATATATTTT. This codes for CASGRQGGSSGNTIYF. The chain employs TRBV19 and TRBJ1-3; 9 bases are a match to TRBD1. From germline, CDR1 is LNHDA and CDR2 SQIVND (reference sequence). The CDR3 is 16 residues long. V gave up 8 bases and J gave up 1 base; unmatched junction bases: 9.

This clone was recorded a few times. The chain couples TRBV5-5 to TRBJ2-7; TRBD1 matches 8 bases. The germline gives CDR1 SGHKS, CDR2 YYEKEE (reference sequence). Trimming cost V 1 base and J 3 bases; bases outside gene matches: 9. This CDR3 is built from 16 residues. The CDR3 region is CASSLSATGTGYEQYF. CDR3 in DNA: TGTGCCAGCAGCTTGAGTGCGACAGGGACAGGCTACGAGCAGTACTTC.

V gene TRBV2 combines with J gene TRBJ1-5; 9 bases are shared with TRBD1. CDR3 length: 15 amino acids. Germline assignment: CDR1 SNHLY and CDR2 FYNNEI. With 7 bases clipped from V and 7 bases from J, the junction kept 11 bases outside the gene matches. CDR3 DNA sequence: TGTGCCAGCAACCTCGACAGGGGGGGTGGGCAGCCCCAGCATTTT. This encodes CASNLDRGGGQPQHF.

This clone has just one count. The rearrangement links TRBV28 to TRBJ1-3; D call uncertain. Trimming took off 1 base at V and 0 bases at J, with 7 bases between the two ends. The CDR3 length is 15 residues. The germline V gene encodes CDR1 MDHEN and CDR2 SYDVKM. CDR3 nucleotide sequence: TGTGCCAGCAGTTTATATACAGTCTCTGGAAACACCATATATTTT. This encodes CASSLYTVSGNTIYF.

V usage is TRBV19 and J usage is TRBJ1-1, with D perhaps TRBD1 (5 bases). In germline, CDR1 is LNHDA, CDR2 SQIVND (reference sequence). V lost 1 base, J lost 7 bases, and 13 bases lay in between. This CDR3 region has 14 residues. The CDR3 DNA is TGTGCCAGTAGTATAGCCCTGACAGCCATTGAAGCTTTCTTT. This gives the protein CASSIALTAIEAFF.

The gene calls are TRBV19 and TRBJ1-1; TRBD1 might be the D (6 bases). Germline V gene lookup returns CDR1 LNHDA and CDR2 SQIVND (reference sequence). Trimming took off 5 bases at V and 4 bases at J, with 14 bases between the two ends. The CDR3 extends over 14 amino acids. The CDR3 sequence is CASSRKGQGTEAFF. CDR3 nucleotide sequence: TGTGCCAGTAGTCGGAAGGGACAAGGCACTGAAGCTTTCTTT.

This sequence joins TRBV28 and TRBJ2-2; 9 nucleotides line up with TRBD1. V trimming: 6 bases; J trimming: 4 bases; junction bases outside the gene matches: 3. Germline V gene data show CDR1 as MDHEN and CDR2 as SYDVKM. The CDR3 length is 14 residues. CDR3 amino acids: CASSSTGGTGELFF. As DNA, the CDR3 is TGTGCCAGCAGCTCGACAGGGGGCACCGGGGAGCTGTTTTTT.

This rearrangement joins TRBV25-1 to TRBJ1-5; TRBD1 is a possible D gene (5 bases). Germline CDR1 and CDR2: MGHDK and SYGVNS. There are 14 residues in the CDR3. The V end was cut by 1 base, the J end by 2 bases, with 6 bases between. The CDR3 DNA is TGTGCCAGCAGTGAATCGGGGGGCAATCAGCCCCAGCATTTT. Its protein product is CASSESGGNQPQHF.